Below are 12 T cell receptor beta chains sequenced from a single sample in a study of T cell clones after liver transplantation (dated by TCRdb to the late 2010s). The library was prepared using the immunoSEQ multiplex PCR assay. As stored in TCRdb, this immuneACCESS dataset retains in-frame rearrangements with V and J assigned. A fraction of the clones does not appear; measured against another copy, unresolved V genes explain less than half of the discrepancy, and the remainder lacks a known reason. This sample lists over 45,000 clones; 70% to 75% were detected once. In total, the top ten clones hold around 10% of the sample. The sample was CD4+ T cells from blood, taken about 56 months after liver transplant. These receptors were taken from a human patient who received a liver transplant. After a transplant, some of the T cells may come from the graft donor.

This chain uses TRBV7-2 with TRBJ1-1, with no clear D. CDR1 SGHTA and CDR2 FQGNSA come from the germline V gene. The CDR3 is 13 residues long. Trimming left V 0 bases short and J 3 bases short, with 5 bases between. DNA for the CDR3: TGTGCCAGCAGCTTAGCGGGTGACACTGAAGCTTTCTTT. This sequence encodes CASSLAGDTEAFF. The full variable domain, its missing parts supplied by reference TRBV7-2 and TRBJ1-1, is GAGVSQSPSNKVTEKGKDVELRCDPISGHTALYWYRQSLGQGLEFLIYFQGNSAPDKSGLPSDRFSAERTGGSVSTLTIQRTQQEDSAVYLCASSLAGDTEAFFGQGTRLTVV.

The rearrangement uses TRBV15 and TRBJ1-5; D remains ambiguous. Trimming cost V 7 bases and J 5 bases, with 15 bases left between them. Germline V gives CDR1 LNHNV, CDR2 YYDKDF (reference sequence). This CDR3 has 14 residues. CDR3 nucleotides: TGTGCCACCAACGGAGGGTTCGACCATCAGCCCCAGCATTTT. Its translation: CATNGGFDHQPQHF.

The chain joins TRBV30 to TRBJ1-4; a weak D match, TRBD1 (6 bases). Per germline, CDR1 GTSNPN and CDR2 SVGIG (reference sequence). The CDR3 length is 13 residues. V was pared by 2 bases and J by 7 bases, with 11 bases between. The CDR3 loop reads CAWSPRTAEKLFF. In DNA, the CDR3 is TGTGCCTGGAGTCCCCGGACAGCTGAAAAACTGTTTTTT.

There are a few counts of this clone. The rearrangement links TRBV5-6 to TRBJ1-1; D gene uncertain. This CDR3 is built from 15 residues. The V end was cut by 4 bases, the J end by 1 base, with 14 bases between. CDR1 and CDR2 (germline): SGHDT, YYEEEE. The CDR3 DNA sequence: TGTGCCAGCAGCGTACCGCGGGCGGGGAACACTGAAGCTTTCTTT. It yields the protein CASSVPRAGNTEAFF.

This clone was picked up a small number of times. The CDR3: CASSKSTGGDETQYF. In DNA, the CDR3 is TGTGCCAGCAGCAAATCGACAGGGGGCGATGAGACCCAGTACTTC. The rearrangement links TRBV5-5 to TRBJ2-5; 10 positions agree with TRBD1. The germline V gene encodes CDR1 SGHKS and CDR2 YYEKEE (reference sequence). CDR3 length: 15 amino acids. Unmatched junction bases numbered 8, after V lost 4 bases and J lost 5 bases.

The CDR3 loop is CAISSGGTGVGEKLFF. The DNA for the CDR3 is TGTGCCATCAGCTCCGGTGGGACAGGAGTTGGGGAAAAACTGTTTTTT. The rearrangement joins TRBV10-3 to TRBJ1-4, with 8 bases matching TRBD1. Germline lookup yields CDR1 ENHRY and CDR2 SYGVKD. The length of the CDR3 is 16 residues. J lost 8 bases, V lost 6 bases, and 14 bases had no gene match.

The chain carries TRBV30 and TRBJ1-5; D is possibly TRBD1 (6 bases). Trimming took off 5 bases at V and 3 bases at J, with 17 bases between the two ends. Germline loops: CDR1 GTSNPN, CDR2 SVGIG (reference sequence). This CDR3 is built from 15 residues. Here the CDR3 DNA reads TGTGCCTGGTCATTAGGACAGCGCTTCAATCAGCCCCAGCATTTT. Its translation is CAWSLGQRFNQPQHF.

V is TRBV2 and J is TRBJ1-4; a weak D match, TRBD1 (6 bases). There are 16 residues in the CDR3. Germline V gene lookup returns CDR1 SNHLY and CDR2 FYNNEI. Trimming cost V 0 bases and J 8 bases, with 16 bases left between them. The DNA for the CDR3 is TGTGCCAGCAGTGAAGCGCTAGGGGGGGCAGGGGAAAAACTGTTTTTT. The encoded protein is CASSEALGGAGEKLFF.

This rearrangement joins TRBV18 to TRBJ2-4; D unresolved. Trimming left V 3 bases short and J 6 bases short, with 9 bases between. CDR1 and CDR2 (germline): KGHSH, LQKENI. The CDR3 is 13 residues long. CDR3 sequence reads: CASSPDAPNIQYF. The CDR3 nucleotides read TGTGCCAGCTCACCCGACGCCCCAAACATTCAGTACTTC.

The chain combines TRBV6-1 with TRBJ1-2; D call uncertain. The germline V and J ends were trimmed by 0 bases and 1 base, with 12 bases remaining between them. The CDR3 extends over 16 amino acids. Germline V gives CDR1 MNHNS, CDR2 SASEGT. CDR3 DNA: TGTGCCAGCAGTGAAGCTCTGTACAGTTTTAACTATGGCTACACCTTC. Translated, it gives CASSEALYSFNYGYTF.

CDR3 region: CASSSRRGIYSPLHF. Here the CDR3 DNA reads TGTGCCAGCAGCTCCCGGCGGGGTATTTATTCACCCCTCCACTTT. The chain has TRBV28 and TRBJ1-6; no firm D call. Per germline, CDR1 MDHEN and CDR2 SYDVKM. The CDR3 contains 15 residues. V was cut by 6 bases and J by 8 bases, with 17 bases left in between.

The chain has TRBV18 and TRBJ1-5, with TRBD1 as a possible D gene (5 bases). V was pared by 2 bases and J by 2 bases, with 10 bases between. CDR3 length equals 15 residues. CDR1 is KGHSH and CDR2 is LQKENI in the germline V gene. CDR3 protein: CASSPGGGGNQPQHF. CDR3 DNA: TGTGCCAGCTCACCAGGGGGGGGAGGCAATCAGCCCCAGCATTTT.